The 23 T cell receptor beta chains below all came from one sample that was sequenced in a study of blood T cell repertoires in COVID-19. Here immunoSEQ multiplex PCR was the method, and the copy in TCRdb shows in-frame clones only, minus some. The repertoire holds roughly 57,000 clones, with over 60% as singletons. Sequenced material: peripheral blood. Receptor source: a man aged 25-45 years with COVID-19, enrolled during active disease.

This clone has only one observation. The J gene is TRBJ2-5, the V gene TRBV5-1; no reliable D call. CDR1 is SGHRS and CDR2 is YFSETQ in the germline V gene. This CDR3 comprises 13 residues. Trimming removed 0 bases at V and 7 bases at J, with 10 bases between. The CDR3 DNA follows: TGCGCCAGCAGCTTGGAGATGATCGGGACCCAGTACTTC. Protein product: CASSLEMIGTQYF.

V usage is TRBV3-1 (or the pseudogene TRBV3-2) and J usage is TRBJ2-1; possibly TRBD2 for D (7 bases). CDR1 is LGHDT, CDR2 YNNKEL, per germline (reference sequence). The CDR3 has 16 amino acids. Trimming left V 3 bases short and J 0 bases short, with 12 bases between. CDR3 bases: TGTGCCAGCAGCCATGCCCGGGGGGCCTCCTACAATGAGCAGTTCTTC. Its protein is CASSHARGASYNEQFF.

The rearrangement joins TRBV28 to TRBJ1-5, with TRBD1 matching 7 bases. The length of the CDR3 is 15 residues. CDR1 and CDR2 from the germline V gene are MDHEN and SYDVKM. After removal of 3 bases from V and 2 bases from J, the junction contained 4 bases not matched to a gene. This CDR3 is CASSLAGTGNQPQHF. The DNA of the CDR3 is TGTGCCAGCAGTTTGGCAGGGACAGGCAATCAGCCCCAGCATTTT.

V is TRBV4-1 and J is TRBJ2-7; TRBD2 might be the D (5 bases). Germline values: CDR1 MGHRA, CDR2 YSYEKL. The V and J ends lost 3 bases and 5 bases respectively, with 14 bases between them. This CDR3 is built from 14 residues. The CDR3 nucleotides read TGCGCCAGCAGCCATATCGTGGGAGACGACGAGCAGTACTTC. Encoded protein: CASSHIVGDDEQYF.

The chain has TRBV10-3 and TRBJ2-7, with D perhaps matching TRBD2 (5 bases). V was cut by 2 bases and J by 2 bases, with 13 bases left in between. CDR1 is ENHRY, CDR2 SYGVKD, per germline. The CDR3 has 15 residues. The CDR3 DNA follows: TGTGCCATCAGTGAGGGAACGGACTTCACCTACGAGCAGTACTTC. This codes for CAISEGTDFTYEQYF.

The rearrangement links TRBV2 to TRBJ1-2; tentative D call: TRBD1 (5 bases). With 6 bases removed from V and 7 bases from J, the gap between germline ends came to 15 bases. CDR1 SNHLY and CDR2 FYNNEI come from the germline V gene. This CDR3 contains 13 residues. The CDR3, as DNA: TGTGCCAGCAGCCTGACGCAGGGCGGTGGCTACACCTTC. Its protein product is CASSLTQGGGYTF.

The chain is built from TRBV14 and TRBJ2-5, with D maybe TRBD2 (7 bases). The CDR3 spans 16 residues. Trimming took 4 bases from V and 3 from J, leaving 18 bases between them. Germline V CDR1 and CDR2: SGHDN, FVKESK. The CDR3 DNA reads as TGTGCCAGCAGCCGGAGAGAGGGGGGGCGGAAAGAGACCCAGTACTTC. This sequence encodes CASSRREGGRKETQYF. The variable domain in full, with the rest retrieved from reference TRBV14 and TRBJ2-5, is EAGVTQFPSHSVIEKGQTVTLRCDPISGHDNLYWYRRVMGKEIKFLLHFVKESKQDESGMPNNRFLAERTGGTYSTLKVQPAELEDSGVYFCASSRREGGRKETQYFGPGTRLLVL.

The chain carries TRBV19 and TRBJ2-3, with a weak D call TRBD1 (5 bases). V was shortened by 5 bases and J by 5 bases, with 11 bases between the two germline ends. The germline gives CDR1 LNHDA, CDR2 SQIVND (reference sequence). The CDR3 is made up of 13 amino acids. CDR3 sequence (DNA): TGTGCCAGTAGTTCTAGGGGCCAAGATACGCAGTATTTT. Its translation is CASSSRGQDTQYF.

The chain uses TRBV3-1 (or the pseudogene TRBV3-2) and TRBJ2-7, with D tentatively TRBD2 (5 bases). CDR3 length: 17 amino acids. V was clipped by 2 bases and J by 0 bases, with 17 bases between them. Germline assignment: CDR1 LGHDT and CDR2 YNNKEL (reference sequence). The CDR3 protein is CASSQRAWEIASYEQYF. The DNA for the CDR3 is TGTGCCAGCAGCCAAAGGGCCTGGGAGATAGCCTCCTACGAGCAGTACTTC.

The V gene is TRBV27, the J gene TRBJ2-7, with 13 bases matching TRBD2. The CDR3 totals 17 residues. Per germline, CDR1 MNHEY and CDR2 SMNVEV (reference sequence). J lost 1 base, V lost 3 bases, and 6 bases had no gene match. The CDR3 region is CASSFRRTSGSSYEQYF. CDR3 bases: TGTGCCAGCAGTTTCCGTAGGACTAGCGGGAGTTCCTACGAGCAGTACTTC.

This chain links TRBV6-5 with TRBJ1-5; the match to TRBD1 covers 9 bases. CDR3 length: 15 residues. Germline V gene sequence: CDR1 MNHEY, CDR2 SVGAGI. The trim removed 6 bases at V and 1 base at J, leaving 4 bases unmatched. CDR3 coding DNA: TGTGCCAGCAGCCCACAGGGGGCAAGCAATCAGCCCCAGCATTTT. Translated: CASSPQGASNQPQHF.

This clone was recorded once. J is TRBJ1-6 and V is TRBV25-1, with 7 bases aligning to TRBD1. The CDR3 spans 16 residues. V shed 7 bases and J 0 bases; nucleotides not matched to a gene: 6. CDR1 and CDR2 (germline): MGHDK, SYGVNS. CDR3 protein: CASISGQASYNSPLHF. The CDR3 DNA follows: TGTGCCAGCATATCAGGACAGGCCTCCTATAATTCACCCCTCCACTTT.

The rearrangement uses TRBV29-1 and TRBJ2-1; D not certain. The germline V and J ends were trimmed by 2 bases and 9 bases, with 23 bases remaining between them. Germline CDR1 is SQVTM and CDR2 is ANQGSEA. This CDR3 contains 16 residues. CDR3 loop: CSVEMSWAQPWSEQFF. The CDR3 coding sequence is TGCAGCGTTGAAATGTCCTGGGCTCAGCCCTGGTCTGAGCAGTTCTTC.

CDR3 nucleotide sequence: TGTGCCAGCAAACGGACAGATAAGGAGACCCAGTACTTC. This sequence encodes CASKRTDKETQYF. The V and J genes are TRBV6-5 and TRBJ2-5, with D possibly TRBD1 on 6 matching bases. V dropped 7 bases and J dropped 5 bases, with 14 bases sitting between them. CDR3 length: 13 residues. Germline V gene sequence: CDR1 MNHEY, CDR2 SVGAGI.

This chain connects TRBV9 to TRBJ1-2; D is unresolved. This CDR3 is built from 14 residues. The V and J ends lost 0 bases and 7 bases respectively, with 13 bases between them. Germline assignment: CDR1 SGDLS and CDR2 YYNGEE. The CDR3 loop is CASSVDSRRGGYTF. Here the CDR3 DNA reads TGTGCCAGCAGCGTAGACAGTCGACGGGGTGGCTACACCTTC.

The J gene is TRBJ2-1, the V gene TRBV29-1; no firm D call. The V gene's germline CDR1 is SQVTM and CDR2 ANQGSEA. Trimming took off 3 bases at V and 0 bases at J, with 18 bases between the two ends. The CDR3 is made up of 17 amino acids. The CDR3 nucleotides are TGCAGCGTTGAGCGTCCCCGTTTCGCAAGCTCCTACAATGAGCAGTTCTTC. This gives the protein CSVERPRFASSYNEQFF.

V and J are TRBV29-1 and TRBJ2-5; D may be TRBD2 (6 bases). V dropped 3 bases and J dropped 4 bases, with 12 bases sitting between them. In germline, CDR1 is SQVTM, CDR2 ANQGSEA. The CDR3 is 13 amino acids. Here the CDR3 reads CSVEEGLGETQYF. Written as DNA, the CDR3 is TGCAGCGTTGAGGAGGGGTTGGGAGAGACCCAGTACTTC.

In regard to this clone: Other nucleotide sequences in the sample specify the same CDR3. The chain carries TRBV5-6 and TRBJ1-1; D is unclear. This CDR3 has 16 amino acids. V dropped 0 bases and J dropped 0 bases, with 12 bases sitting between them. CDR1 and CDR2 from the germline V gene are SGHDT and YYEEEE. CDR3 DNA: TGTGCCAGCAGCTTGGGGTCCAGAGGGATGAACACTGAAGCTTTCTTT. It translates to CASSLGSRGMNTEAFF. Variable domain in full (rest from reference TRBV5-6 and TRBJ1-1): DAGVTQSPTHLIKTRGQQVTLRCSPKSGHDTVSWYQQALGQGPQFIFQYYEEEERQRGNFPDRFSGHQFPNYSSELNVNALLLGDSALYLCASSLGSRGMNTEAFFGQGTRLTVV.

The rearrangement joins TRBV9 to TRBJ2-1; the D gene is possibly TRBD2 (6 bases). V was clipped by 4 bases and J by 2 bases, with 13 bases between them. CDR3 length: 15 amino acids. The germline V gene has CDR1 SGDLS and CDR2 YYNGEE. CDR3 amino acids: CASSRDGGAYNEQFF. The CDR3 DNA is TGTGCCAGCAGCCGGGACGGGGGAGCCTACAATGAGCAGTTCTTC.

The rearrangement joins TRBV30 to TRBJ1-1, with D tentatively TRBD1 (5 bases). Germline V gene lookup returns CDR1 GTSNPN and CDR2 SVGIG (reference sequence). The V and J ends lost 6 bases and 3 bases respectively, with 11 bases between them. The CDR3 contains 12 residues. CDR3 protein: CACSGSDTEAFF. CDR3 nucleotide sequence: TGTGCCTGTTCAGGGTCTGACACTGAAGCTTTCTTT.

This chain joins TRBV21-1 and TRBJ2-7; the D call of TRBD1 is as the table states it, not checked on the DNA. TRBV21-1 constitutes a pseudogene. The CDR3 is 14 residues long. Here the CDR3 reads CASSNRQGSYEQYF. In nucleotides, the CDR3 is TGTGCCAGCAGCAATAGACAGGGGTCCTACGAGCAGTACTTC.

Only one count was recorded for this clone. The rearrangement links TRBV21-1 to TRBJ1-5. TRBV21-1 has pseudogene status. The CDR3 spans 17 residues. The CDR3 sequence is CASRPAGSKNSNQPQHF. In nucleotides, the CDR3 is TGTGCCAGCAGGCCAGCGGGATCTAAAAATAGCAATCAGCCCCAGCATTTT.

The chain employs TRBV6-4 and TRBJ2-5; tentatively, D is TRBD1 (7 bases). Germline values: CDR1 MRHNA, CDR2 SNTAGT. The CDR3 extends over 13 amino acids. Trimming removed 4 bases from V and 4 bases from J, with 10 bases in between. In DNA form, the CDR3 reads TGTGCCAGCAGTGCCCAGGGGGGAGAGACCCAGTACTTC. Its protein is CASSAQGGETQYF.